Each of the 25 T cell receptor beta chains below was sequenced from the same sample in a study of T cell repertoires in cytomegalovirus infection. TCRdb recomputed calls from the reads with MiXCR, one row per CDR3 protein. The data show approximately 910,000 distinct CDR3 sequences, roughly 30% seen once. Their specific antigens are unknown. The sequenced sample was cultured CD8+ T cells from PBMCs, obtained from culture after CMV antigen stimulation. The receptors were sampled from a human donor in good health (CMV status not recorded). Some clones in this sample may be carry-over from other donors' samples.

This CDR3 reads CASSRTGFDEKLFF. The CDR3 bases are TGTGCCAGCAGTCGGACAGGGTTCGACGAAAAACTGTTTTTT. The chain combines TRBV27 with TRBJ1-4, with 8 bases lining up with TRBD1. V lost 5 bases and J lost 8; bases outside the gene matches: 7. The length of the CDR3 is 14 residues. Germline V lookup: CDR1 MNHEY, CDR2 SMNVEV (reference sequence).

This chain links TRBV6-6 with TRBJ2-5; TRBD1 is a possible D gene (5 bases). This CDR3 has 13 residues. Trimming removed 7 bases from V and 5 bases from J, with 14 bases in between. Germline lookup yields CDR1 MNHNY and CDR2 SVGAGI (reference sequence). CDR3 sequence: CASKKGLGETQYF. The CDR3, as DNA: TGTGCCAGCAAAAAGGGGCTGGGGGAGACCCAGTACTTC.

The V call is TRBV4-2, the J call TRBJ2-7, with 11 bases aligning to TRBD1. Trimming at V came to 0 bases and at J to 7 bases, leaving 5 bases not matched to a gene. The length of the CDR3 is 15 residues. The germline V gene encodes CDR1 LGHNA and CDR2 YNFKEQ. CDR3 loop: CASSQEPGQGGEQYF. In nucleotides, the CDR3 is TGTGCCAGCAGCCAAGAACCGGGACAGGGGGGGGAGCAGTACTTC.

This clonotype was seen repeatedly, ten times or more. V is TRBV7-8 and J is TRBJ2-2; D unresolved. This CDR3 is 17 amino acids long. Trimming removed 5 bases at V and 1 base at J, with 17 bases between. Germline CDR1 SGHVS, CDR2 FQNEAQ. The CDR3 spells CASSRPPDKLNTGELFF. In DNA, the CDR3 is TGTGCCAGCAGCCGGCCCCCCGATAAACTGAACACCGGGGAGCTGTTTTTT.

This clonotype was picked up many times. The gene calls are TRBV7-6 and TRBJ1-1, with D possibly being TRBD1 (6 bases). The V end lost 4 bases, the J end lost 1 base, and 22 bases lay between the germline ends. Germline CDR1 SGHVS, CDR2 FNYEAQ. The CDR3 contains 18 residues. CDR3 region: CASSSTTTAGTPNTEAFF. DNA for the CDR3: TGTGCCAGCAGCTCCACAACCACCGCCGGGACACCGAACACTGAAGCTTTCTTT.

The V and J genes are TRBV6-5 and TRBJ2-7; tentatively, D is TRBD1 or TRBD2 (5 bases each). Per germline, CDR1 MNHEY and CDR2 SVGAGI. The CDR3 spans 14 residues. The V and J ends lost 8 bases and 5 bases respectively, with 19 bases between them. The CDR3 protein is CASAKRQGVHEQYF. The CDR3 coding sequence is TGTGCCAGCGCGAAAAGGCAGGGAGTGCACGAGCAGTACTTC.

This rearrangement joins TRBV7-9 to TRBJ2-1, with D unclear. The CDR3 is 12 residues long. V was trimmed by 4 bases and J by 6 bases, leaving 7 bases between them. Per the germline V gene, CDR1 is SEHNR and CDR2 is FQNEAQ (reference sequence). CDR3 DNA: TGTGCCAGCAGCTGGGTAACCAATGAGCAGTTCTTC. Its translation is CASSWVTNEQFF.

This sequence joins TRBV5-6 and TRBJ2-2; the D gene is possibly TRBD1 (6 bases). V was pared by 0 bases and J by 1 base, with 13 bases between. Germline V gene data show CDR1 as SGHDT and CDR2 as YYEEEE. CDR3 length: 17 amino acids. CDR3 sequence (DNA): TGTGCCAGCAGCTTGGTCAGGGGCGCGGGGAACACCGGGGAGCTGTTTTTT. Amino acid sequence: CASSLVRGAGNTGELFF. The variable domain in full, completed from reference TRBV5-6 and TRBJ2-2, reads DAGVTQSPTHLIKTRGQQVTLRCSPKSGHDTVSWYQQALGQGPQFIFQYYEEEERQRGNFPDRFSGHQFPNYSSELNVNALLLGDSALYLCASSLVRGAGNTGELFFGEGSRLTVL.

V gene TRBV4-1 combines with J gene TRBJ2-7; unclear D gene. CDR3 length: 16 amino acids. Per germline, CDR1 MGHRA and CDR2 YSYEKL. The V gene lost 1 base and the J gene lost 2 bases, with 15 bases spanning the gap. The CDR3 DNA reads as TGCGCCAGCAGCCAAGGCGGCACCTTTCCCCCCTACGAGCAGTACTTC. Its translation is CASSQGGTFPPYEQYF.

This clonotype has only a few counts. The chain is built from TRBV6-6 and TRBJ2-7, with D possibly TRBD2 on 6 matching bases. Trimming removed 6 bases from V and 1 base from J, with 13 bases in between. CDR3 length: 14 residues. The germline V gene encodes CDR1 MNHNY and CDR2 SVGAGI (reference sequence). This CDR3 reads CASRGGRQSYEQYF. The CDR3 nucleotides read TGTGCCAGCAGGGGGGGTCGCCAGTCCTACGAGCAGTACTTC.

This clonotype was observed many times. The chain recombines TRBV7-8 with TRBJ1-1; D remains unclear. CDR1 and CDR2 (germline): SGHVS, FQNEAQ. The CDR3 extends over 13 amino acids. V lost 0 bases to trimming and J lost 7 bases, with 9 bases between them. The CDR3 here is CASSLARGNEAFF. The CDR3 DNA follows: TGTGCCAGCAGCTTAGCTCGCGGGAATGAAGCTTTCTTT.

The genes are TRBV5-1 and TRBJ1-1; a possible D gene is TRBD1 (5 bases). Germline V gives CDR1 SGHRS, CDR2 YFSETQ. V lost 4 bases and J lost 4, with 17 bases in between. The CDR3 length is 15 residues. CDR3 in DNA: TGCGCCAGCAGCCTGGATGGGGGAGTAGTCACTGAAGCTTTCTTT. This encodes CASSLDGGVVTEAFF.

There are a few counts of this clonotype. The chain has TRBV11-2 and TRBJ2-7; TRBD2 matches at 10 bases. The CDR3 runs 16 residues. V was pared by 8 bases and J by 0 bases, with 10 bases of the junction left unmatched. Germline values: CDR1 SGHAT, CDR2 FQNNGV. The CDR3 nucleotides read TGTGCCAGCTCTCCGGTAGCGGGGGGTTTCTCCTACGAGCAGTACGTC. This gives the protein CASSPVAGGFSYEQYV.

The table lists this clonotype with a few counts. The genes are TRBV4-2 and TRBJ1-1; perhaps TRBD1 as D (5 bases). V lost 3 bases and J lost 3, with 8 bases in between. CDR3 length: 13 residues. Germline assignment: CDR1 LGHNA and CDR2 YNFKEQ. The CDR3 reads CASSHLGDTEAFF. In nucleotides, the CDR3 is TGTGCCAGCAGCCATCTAGGGGACACTGAAGCTTTCTTT.

The chain joins TRBV5-1 to TRBJ2-1; D remains unclear. The V gene's germline CDR1 is SGHRS and CDR2 YFSETQ. The CDR3 is made up of 15 amino acids. Trimming stripped 4 bases from V and 0 bases from J, with 11 bases between. The CDR3 nucleotides are TGCGCCAGCAGCGCTGCCTTGAGCTCCTACAATGAGCAGTTCTTC. This encodes CASSAALSSYNEQFF.

The J gene is TRBJ2-7, the V gene TRBV6-2 or TRBV6-3, with 13 nucleotides matching TRBD2. From germline, CDR1 is MNHEY and CDR2 SVGEGT. V shed 6 bases, J shed 3 bases, and the junction held 14 bases outside the gene matches. The CDR3 contains 18 residues. CDR3 coding DNA: TGTGCCAGCAGACATTTGGGACTAGCGGGGTTTCTAAGCTACGAGCAGTACGTC. Its protein is CASRHLGLAGFLSYEQYV.

J is TRBJ2-7 and V is TRBV6-2 or TRBV6-3, with D possibly TRBD2 on 5 matching bases. The CDR3 loop spans 14 amino acids. The germline V gene has CDR1 MNHEY and CDR2 SVGEGT. Trimming left V 0 bases short and J 5 bases short, with 11 bases between. The chain's CDR3 is CASSYSIRGNEQYV. The CDR3 coding sequence is TGTGCCAGCAGTTACTCGATCCGGGGTAACGAGCAGTACGTC.

This clonotype occurred a few times. Its ends do not fully match the called genes, so a read error is possible. The chain is built from TRBV7-7 and TRBJ2-2; no reliable D call. The length of the CDR3 is 13 residues. In germline, CDR1 is SSHAT, CDR2 FNYEAQ (reference sequence). The CDR3 coding sequence is TGTGCTAGCAGTTGGGCCTGGGGCGGGGAGCTGTTTTTT. Protein sequence: CASSWAWGGELFF.

The chain recombines TRBV7-9 with TRBJ2-3; 16 nucleotides agree with TRBD2. Germline CDR1 reads SEHNR; CDR2 reads FQNEAQ (reference sequence). The junction had 13 bases not matched to a gene; V was cut back by 5 bases and J by 5 bases. CDR3 length: 19 residues. The CDR3 is CASSGLGLAGGSPVDTQYF. CDR3 DNA: TGTGCCAGCAGCGGACTGGGACTAGCGGGGGGGTCTCCCGTAGATACGCAGTATTTT.

The genes are TRBV4-1 and TRBJ2-5; the match to TRBD2 covers 9 bases. The V segment lost 0 bases and the J segment 3 bases; nucleotides outside the gene matches: 11. The CDR3 consists of 18 residues. Per germline, CDR1 MGHRA and CDR2 YSYEKL. CDR3 sequence: CASSQELTRGGLEETQYF. The CDR3 nucleotides are TGCGCCAGCAGCCAAGAACTTACGCGGGGGGGCCTTGAAGAGACCCAGTACTTC.

About this clonotype: A much larger clone differs from this one at a single base, so this may be a read error. DNA of the CDR3: TGTGCCAGCAGCTCGGACATGAACACTGAAGCTTTCTTT. This codes for CASSSDMNTEAFF. The genes are TRBV7-9 and TRBJ1-1; weak D call: TRBD1 (5 bases). V was cut by 4 bases and J by 0 bases, with 6 bases left in between. The germline gives CDR1 SEHNR, CDR2 FQNEAQ (reference sequence). The CDR3 contains 13 residues.

This chain connects TRBV13 to TRBJ2-3; 10 bases are a match to TRBD2. Unmatched junction bases numbered 7, after V lost 4 bases and J lost 3 bases. The CDR3 runs to 16 residues. CDR1 is PRHDT and CDR2 is FYEKMQ in the germline V gene (reference sequence). Here the CDR3 DNA reads TGTGCCAGCAGCTGGAGCGGGGGGGCCGGTACAGATACGCAGTATTTT. Protein product: CASSWSGGAGTDTQYF.

This clonotype came up a few times. The chain links TRBV7-9 to TRBJ1-1, with D perhaps TRBD1 (5 bases). Germline CDR1 is SEHNR and CDR2 is FQNEAQ (reference sequence). The V and J ends lost 7 bases and 3 bases respectively, with 12 bases between them. The CDR3 consists of 13 residues. Here the CDR3 reads CASIQEGYTEAFF. DNA for the CDR3: TGTGCCAGCATCCAAGAGGGGTACACTGAAGCTTTCTTT. Combining the CDR3 with reference TRBV7-9 and TRBJ1-1 gives the whole variable domain DTGVSQNPRHKITKRGQNVTFRCDPISEHNRLYWYRQTLGQGPEFLTYFQNEAQLEKSRLLSDRFSAERPKGSFSTLEIQRTEQGDSAMYLCASIQEGYTEAFFGQGTRLTVV.

The genes are TRBV20-1 and TRBJ2-2; D ambiguous. The CDR3 covers 12 residues. CDR1 DFQATT and CDR2 SNEGSKA come from the germline V gene (reference sequence). The V end was cut by 6 bases, the J end by 5 bases, with 10 bases between. DNA for the CDR3: TGCAGTGCATGGAAGGAAACCGGGGAGCTGTTTTTT. This codes for CSAWKETGELFF.

The chain joins TRBV27 to TRBJ2-2, with D possibly matching TRBD1 (6 bases). V shed 5 bases and J shed 9 bases, with 28 bases lying between them. Germline CDR1 MNHEY, CDR2 SMNVEV (reference sequence). This CDR3 region has 18 residues. This CDR3 is CASSTSQGTGNTQRELFF. CDR3 coding DNA: TGTGCCAGCAGTACCTCACAGGGAACTGGGAATACACAGCGGGAGCTGTTTTTT.